This TCR beta chain emerged from a study of CD8+CD57+ T cells in acquired aplastic anemia. Before being chosen for sequencing, patients had shown CD8+CD57+ cell expansion by flow cytometry. The CDR3 loop spans 15 amino acids. Looked up from germline, CDR1 is MNHNS and CDR2 is SASEGT. Trimming pared 8 bases from V and 3 bases from J, leaving 16 bases between. The table lists this clonotype with a few counts. Both TCR beta VDJ combination and CDR3 sequence profiling were carried out. Genomic DNA was the template for this profiling. MiXCR was run by TCRdb on the reads, yielding one entry per CDR3 protein. The sample yields approximately 120,000 distinct CDR3 sequences, approximately 40% seen once.

Specimen: sorted CD4+, CD8+, or CD8+CD57+ T cells (not recorded which) from PBMCs. The sequence was collected from a human donor with aplastic anemia. The chain is built from TRBV6-1 and TRBJ1-4; D gene ambiguous. CDR3 sequence: CASSPRSLSNEKLFF. DNA for the CDR3: TGTGCCAGCTCTCCCAGGTCACTTTCTAATGAAAAACTGTTTTTT.